These T cell receptor beta chains were read from a single sample in a study of CD8+CD57+ T cells in acquired aplastic anemia. MiXCR, applied by TCRdb to the reads, yields one record per CDR3 protein. The table records over 150,000 distinct CDR3 sequences, around 45% of them present only once. Sequenced input: sorted CD4+, CD8+, or CD8+CD57+ T cells (not recorded which) from PBMCs. The source of these receptors is a human donor in good health. CDR3s include the opening cysteine and the closing phenylalanine or tryptophan.

TRBV5-1	TRBJ2-3	CASSTTSGRGPDTQYF
TRBV7-2	TRBJ2-3	CASSPDTDTQYF
TRBV7-2	TRBJ2-2	CASIPGGPGELFF
TRBV25-1	TRBJ1-2	CASSDLGQGAYGYTF
TRBV7-2	TRBJ1-2	CASSNGVGYGYTF
TRBV19	TRBJ2-3	CASSTQRGTDTQYF
TRBV2	TRBJ2-4	CASTRTSGGRNIQYF
TRBV2	TRBJ2-1	CASSEEQAGVEFF
TRBV10-3	TRBJ1-4	CAISDKFRDDEKLFF
TRBV15	TRBJ1-1	CATSRGRVTFMNTEAFF
TRBV4-1	TRBJ2-1	CASSQDWTTHNEQFF
TRBV10-3	TRBJ2-7	CASSDDGTYEQYF
TRBV19	TRBJ2-1	CASSIDGRSGHPTYNEQFF
TRBV10-3	TRBJ2-6	CAISEFRTGSAGANVLTF
TRBV10-2	TRBJ2-3	CASSGLAGSGTQYF
TRBV19	TRBJ1-1	CASSMREWGTEAFF
TRBV7-3	TRBJ2-3	CASSLTGAGRWDTQYF
TRBV2	TRBJ1-5	CASRSVGAQHF
TRBV15	TRBJ2-1	CATSLLQHNEQVF
TRBV2	TRBJ2-2	CASRGTGRSTGELFF
TRBV9	TRBJ2-2	CASSRTSGELFF
TRBV24-1	TRBJ2-3	CATSETGDSDTQYF
TRBV9	TRBJ2-1	CASSAGGNEQFF
TRBV20-1	TRBJ1-6	CSARSGGSHNSPLHF
TRBV30	TRBJ1-5	CAWSLTQDQPQHF
TRBV7-3	TRBJ1-6	CASSLRSGSDSPLHF
TRBV6-4	TRBJ2-1	CASSDSFGLSSYNEQFF
TRBV7-8	TRBJ2-3	CASSSARDTQYF
TRBV29-1	TRBJ1-2	CSVATGGGGYTF
TRBV10-3	TRBJ2-3	CASHAAGRTDTQYF
TRBV10-3	TRBJ2-7	CAISERRTPYEQYF
TRBV7-9	TRBJ1-1	CASSPRQNTEAFF
TRBV5-5	TRBJ1-6	CASSPADRGVDSPLHF
TRBV7-8	TRBJ2-1	CASSLKGSHEQFF
TRBV20-1	TRBJ1-5	CSARDRPNVGNQPQHF
TRBV2	TRBJ2-5	CASSEDLALQETQYF
TRBV20-1	TRBJ1-6	CSARDLQGAQSPLHF
TRBV14	TRBJ2-7	CASSQEVTLGEQYF
TRBV6-2/TRBV6-3	TRBJ2-5	CASSPPGGAETQYF
TRBV7-6	TRBJ2-2	CASSLAPSGDTGELFF
TRBV25-1	TRBJ2-7	CASSEGPWGYEQYF